Shown below are 2 T cell receptor beta chains from a single sample sequenced in a study of shared clonotypes between healthy human individuals. Assay: immunoSEQ multiplex PCR; the TCRdb copy retains only in-frame clones and omits some. The sample yields about 2.3 million clones, approximately 90% seen once. Specimen: naive CD4+ T cells from PBMCs. Subset reported: CD45RA+ positively selected. The receptors derive from a young man in good health. Some clones in this sample may be carry-over from other donors' samples.

The chain carries TRBV6-5 and TRBJ1-3, with D perhaps matching TRBD1 (6 bases). The length of the CDR3 is 15 residues. Trimming took 2 bases from V and 0 from J, leaving 8 bases between them. The V gene's germline CDR1 is MNHEY and CDR2 SVGAGI. The CDR3 nucleotides read TGTGCCAGCAGTTACAAGGGGGGCTCTGGAAACACCATATATTTT. It yields the protein CASSYKGGSGNTIYF.

The chain combines TRBV15 with TRBJ2-1; D is ambiguous. The CDR3 covers 17 residues. Germline lookup yields CDR1 LNHNV and CDR2 YYDKDF (reference sequence). V was clipped by 0 bases and J by 5 bases, with 17 bases between them. CDR3 sequence: CATSRDWSTLYDNEQFF. CDR3 in DNA: TGTGCCACCAGCAGAGATTGGTCAACCCTTTATGACAATGAGCAGTTCTTC.